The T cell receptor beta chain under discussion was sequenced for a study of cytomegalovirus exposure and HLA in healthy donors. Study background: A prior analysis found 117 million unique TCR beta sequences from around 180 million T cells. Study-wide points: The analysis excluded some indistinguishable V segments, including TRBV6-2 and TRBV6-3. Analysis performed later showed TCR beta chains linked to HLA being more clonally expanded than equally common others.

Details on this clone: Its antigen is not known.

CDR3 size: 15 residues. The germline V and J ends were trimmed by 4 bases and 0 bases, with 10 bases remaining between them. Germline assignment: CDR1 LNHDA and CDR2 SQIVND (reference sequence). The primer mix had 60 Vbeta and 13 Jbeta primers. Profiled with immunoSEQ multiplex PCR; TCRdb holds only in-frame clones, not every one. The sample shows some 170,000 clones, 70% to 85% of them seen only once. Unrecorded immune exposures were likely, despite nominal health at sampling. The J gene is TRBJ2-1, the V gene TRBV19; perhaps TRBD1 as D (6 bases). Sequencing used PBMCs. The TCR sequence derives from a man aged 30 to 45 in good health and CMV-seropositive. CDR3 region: CASSRGQSSYNEQFF. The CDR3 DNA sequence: TGTGCCAGTAGTAGGGGACAAAGCTCCTACAATGAGCAGTTCTTC.